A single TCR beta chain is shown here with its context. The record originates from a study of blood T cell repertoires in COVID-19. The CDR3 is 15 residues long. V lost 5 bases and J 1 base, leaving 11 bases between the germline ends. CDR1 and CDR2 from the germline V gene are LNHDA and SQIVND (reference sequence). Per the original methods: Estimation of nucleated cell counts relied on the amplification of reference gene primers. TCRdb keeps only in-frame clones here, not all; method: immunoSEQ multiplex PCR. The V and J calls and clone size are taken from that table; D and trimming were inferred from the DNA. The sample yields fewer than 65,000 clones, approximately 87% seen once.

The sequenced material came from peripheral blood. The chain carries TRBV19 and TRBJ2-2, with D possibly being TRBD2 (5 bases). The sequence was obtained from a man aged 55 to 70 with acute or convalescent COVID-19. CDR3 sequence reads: CASSSAGENTGELFF. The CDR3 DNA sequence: TGTGCCAGTAGTTCCGCCGGGGAGAACACCGGGGAGCTGTTTTTT.